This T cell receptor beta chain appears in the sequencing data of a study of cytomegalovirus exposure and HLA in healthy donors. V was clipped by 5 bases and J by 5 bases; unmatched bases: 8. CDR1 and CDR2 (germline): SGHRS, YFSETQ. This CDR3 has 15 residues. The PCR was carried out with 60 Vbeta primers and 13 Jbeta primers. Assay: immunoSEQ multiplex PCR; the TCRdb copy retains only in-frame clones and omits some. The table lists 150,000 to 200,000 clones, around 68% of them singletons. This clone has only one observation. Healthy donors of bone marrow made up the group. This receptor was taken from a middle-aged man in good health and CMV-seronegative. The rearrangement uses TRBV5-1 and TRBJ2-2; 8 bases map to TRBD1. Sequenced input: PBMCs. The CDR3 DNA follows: TGCGCCAGCAGAACAGGGGGTGTGAGTACCGGGGAGCTGTTTTTT. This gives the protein CASRTGGVSTGELFF.